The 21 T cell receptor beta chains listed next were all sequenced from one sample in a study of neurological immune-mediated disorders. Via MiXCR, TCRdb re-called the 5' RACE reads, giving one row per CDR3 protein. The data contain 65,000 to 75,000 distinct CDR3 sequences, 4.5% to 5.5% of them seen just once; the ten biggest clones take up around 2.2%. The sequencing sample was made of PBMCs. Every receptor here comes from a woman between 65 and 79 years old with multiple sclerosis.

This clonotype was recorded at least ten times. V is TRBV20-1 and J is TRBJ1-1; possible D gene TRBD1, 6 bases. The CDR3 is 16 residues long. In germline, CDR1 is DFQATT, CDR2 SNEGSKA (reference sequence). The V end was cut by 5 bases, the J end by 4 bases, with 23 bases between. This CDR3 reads CSAGKIKTTGSTEAFF. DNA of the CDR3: TGCAGTGCTGGCAAAATAAAGACGACAGGCTCCACTGAAGCTTTCTTT.

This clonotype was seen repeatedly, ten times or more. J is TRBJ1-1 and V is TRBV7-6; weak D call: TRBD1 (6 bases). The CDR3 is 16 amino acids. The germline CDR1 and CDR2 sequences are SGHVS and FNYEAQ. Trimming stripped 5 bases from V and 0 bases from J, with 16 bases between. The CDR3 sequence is CASSPGGRTVNTEAFF. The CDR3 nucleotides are TGTGCCAGCAGCCCAGGAGGTCGGACAGTGAACACTGAAGCTTTCTTT.

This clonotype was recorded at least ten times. The CDR3 protein is CSARRQSNTGELFF. DNA for the CDR3: TGCAGTGCTAGGCGGCAGTCGAACACCGGGGAGCTGTTTTTT. The chain links TRBV20-1 to TRBJ2-2; D is unresolved. In germline, CDR1 is DFQATT, CDR2 SNEGSKA (reference sequence). Trimming pared 3 bases from V and 0 bases from J, leaving 8 bases between. The CDR3 length is 14 residues.

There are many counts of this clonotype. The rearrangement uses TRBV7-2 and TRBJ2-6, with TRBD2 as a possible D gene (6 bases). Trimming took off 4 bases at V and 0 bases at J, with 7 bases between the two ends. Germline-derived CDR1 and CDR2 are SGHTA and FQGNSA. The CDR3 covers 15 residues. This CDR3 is CASSYSGSGANVLTF. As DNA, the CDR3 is TGTGCCAGCAGCTATAGCGGCTCTGGGGCCAACGTCCTGACTTTC.

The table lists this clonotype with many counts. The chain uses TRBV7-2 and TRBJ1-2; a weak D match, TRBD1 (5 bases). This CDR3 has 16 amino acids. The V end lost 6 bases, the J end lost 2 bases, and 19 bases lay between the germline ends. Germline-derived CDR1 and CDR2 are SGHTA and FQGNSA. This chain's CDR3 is CASSLTYRTTNYGYTF. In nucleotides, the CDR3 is TGTGCCAGCAGTTTAACCTACAGGACTACCAACTATGGCTACACCTTC.

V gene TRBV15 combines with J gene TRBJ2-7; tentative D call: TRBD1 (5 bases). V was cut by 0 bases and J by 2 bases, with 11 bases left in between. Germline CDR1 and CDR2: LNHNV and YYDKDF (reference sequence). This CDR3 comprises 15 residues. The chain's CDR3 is CATSREVDSTYEQYF. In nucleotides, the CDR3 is TGTGCCACCAGCAGAGAGGTAGACAGCACCTACGAGCAGTACTTC.

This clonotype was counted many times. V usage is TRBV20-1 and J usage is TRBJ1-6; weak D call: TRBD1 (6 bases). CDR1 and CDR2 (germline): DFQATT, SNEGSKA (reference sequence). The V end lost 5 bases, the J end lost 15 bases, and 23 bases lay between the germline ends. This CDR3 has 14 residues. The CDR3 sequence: CSAFTGRTRTDLHF. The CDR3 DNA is TGCAGTGCTTTTACAGGGAGGACAAGGACCGACCTCCACTTT.

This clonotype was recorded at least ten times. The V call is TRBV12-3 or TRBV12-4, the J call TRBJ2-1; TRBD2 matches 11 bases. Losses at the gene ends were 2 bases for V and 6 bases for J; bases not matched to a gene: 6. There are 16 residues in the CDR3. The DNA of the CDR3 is TGTGCCAGCAGTTTAACTAGCGGGAGCGGGGGCAATGAGCAGTTCTTC. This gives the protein CASSLTSGSGGNEQFF.

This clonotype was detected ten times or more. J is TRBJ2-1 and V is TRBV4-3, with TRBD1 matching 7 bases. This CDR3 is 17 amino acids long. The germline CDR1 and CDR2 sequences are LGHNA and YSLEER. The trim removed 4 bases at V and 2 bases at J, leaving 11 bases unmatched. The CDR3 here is CASSRVPTGSTYNEQFF. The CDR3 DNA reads TGCGCCAGCAGCCGAGTCCCGACAGGGTCGACCTACAATGAGCAGTTCTTC.

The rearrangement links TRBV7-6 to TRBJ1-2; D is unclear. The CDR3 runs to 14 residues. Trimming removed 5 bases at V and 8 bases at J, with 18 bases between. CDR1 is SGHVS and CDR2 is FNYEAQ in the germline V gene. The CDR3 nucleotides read TGTGCCAGCAGCACCGGAGGTGGGCGCGGCGGCTACACCTTC. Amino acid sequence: CASSTGGGRGGYTF.

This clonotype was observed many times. The chain's CDR3 is CASSPRISLSYNEQFF. The CDR3 nucleotides read TGTGCCAGCAGCCCGAGGATATCTCTGTCCTACAATGAGCAGTTCTTC. The J gene is TRBJ2-1, the V gene TRBV5-8, with no clear D. Between the trimmed V and J ends, which lost 4 bases and 1 base, there was a span of 15 bases. The germline CDR1 and CDR2 sequences are SGHTS and YDEGEE. The CDR3 extends over 16 amino acids.

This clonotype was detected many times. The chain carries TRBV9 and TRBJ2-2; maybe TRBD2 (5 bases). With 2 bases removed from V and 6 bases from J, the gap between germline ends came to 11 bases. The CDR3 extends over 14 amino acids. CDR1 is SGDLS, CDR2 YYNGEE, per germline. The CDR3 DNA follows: TGTGCCAGCAGCGTCGGGGTGGTCGCCGGGGAGCTGTTTTTT. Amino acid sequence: CASSVGVVAGELFF.

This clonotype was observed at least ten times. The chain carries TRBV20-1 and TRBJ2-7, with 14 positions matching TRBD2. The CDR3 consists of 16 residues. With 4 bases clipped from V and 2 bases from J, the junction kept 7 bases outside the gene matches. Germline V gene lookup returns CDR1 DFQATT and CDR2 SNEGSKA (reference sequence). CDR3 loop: CSATGLAGVGTYEQYF. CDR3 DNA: TGCAGTGCTACGGGACTAGCGGGAGTAGGTACCTACGAGCAGTACTTC.

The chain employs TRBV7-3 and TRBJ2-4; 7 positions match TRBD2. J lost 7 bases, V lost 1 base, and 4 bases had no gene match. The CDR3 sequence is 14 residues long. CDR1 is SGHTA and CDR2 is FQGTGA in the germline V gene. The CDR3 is CASSLSGSVNIQYF. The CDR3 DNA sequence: TGTGCCAGCAGCTTAAGCGGGAGTGTTAACATTCAGTACTTC. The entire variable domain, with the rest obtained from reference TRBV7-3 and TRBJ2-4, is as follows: GAGVSQTPSNKVTEKGKYVELRCDPISGHTALYWYRQSLGQGPEFLIYFQGTGAADDSGLPNDRFFAVRPEGSVSTLKIQRTERGDSAVYLCASSLSGSVNIQYFGAGTRLSVL.

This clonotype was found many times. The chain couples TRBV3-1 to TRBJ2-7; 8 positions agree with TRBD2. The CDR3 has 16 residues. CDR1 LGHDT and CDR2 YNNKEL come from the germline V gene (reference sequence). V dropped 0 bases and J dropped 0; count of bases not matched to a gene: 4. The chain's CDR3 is CASSQDLAGPSYEQYF. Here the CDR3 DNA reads TGTGCCAGCAGCCAAGATCTAGCGGGCCCCTCCTACGAGCAGTACTTC.

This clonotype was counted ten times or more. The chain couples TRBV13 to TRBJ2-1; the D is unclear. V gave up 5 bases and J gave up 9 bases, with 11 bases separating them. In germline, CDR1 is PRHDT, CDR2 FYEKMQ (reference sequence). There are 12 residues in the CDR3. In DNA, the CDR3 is TGTGCCAGCAGCCTCGGAGAGGCTGAGCAGTTCTTC. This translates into CASSLGEAEQFF.

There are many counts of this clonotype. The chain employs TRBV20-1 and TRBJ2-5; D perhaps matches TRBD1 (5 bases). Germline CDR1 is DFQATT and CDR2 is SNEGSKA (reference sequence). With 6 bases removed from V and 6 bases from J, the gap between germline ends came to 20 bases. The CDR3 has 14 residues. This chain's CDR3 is CSAPPFTGRKTQYF. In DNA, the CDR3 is TGCAGTGCCCCGCCCTTCACAGGAAGGAAGACCCAGTACTTC.

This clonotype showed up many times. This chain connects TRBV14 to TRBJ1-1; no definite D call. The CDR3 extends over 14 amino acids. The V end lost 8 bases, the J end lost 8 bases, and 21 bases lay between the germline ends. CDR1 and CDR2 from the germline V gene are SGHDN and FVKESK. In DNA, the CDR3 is TGTGCCAGCCAGAGGTTGGGAGCAGGTAAAGAAGCTTTCTTT. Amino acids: CASQRLGAGKEAFF.

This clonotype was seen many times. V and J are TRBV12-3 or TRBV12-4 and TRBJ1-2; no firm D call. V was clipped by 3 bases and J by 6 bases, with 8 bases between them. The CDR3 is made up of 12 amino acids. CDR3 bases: TGTGCCAGCAGTTTCGGCAACCATGGCTACACCTTC. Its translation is CASSFGNHGYTF.

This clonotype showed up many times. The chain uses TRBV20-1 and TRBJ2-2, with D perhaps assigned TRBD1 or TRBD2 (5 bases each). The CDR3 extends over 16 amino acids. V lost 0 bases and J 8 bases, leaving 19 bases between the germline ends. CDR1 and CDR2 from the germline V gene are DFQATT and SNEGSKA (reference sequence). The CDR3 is CSARDSRDPLGGELFF. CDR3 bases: TGCAGTGCTAGAGACTCCCGGGACCCACTTGGAGGGGAGCTGTTTTTT.

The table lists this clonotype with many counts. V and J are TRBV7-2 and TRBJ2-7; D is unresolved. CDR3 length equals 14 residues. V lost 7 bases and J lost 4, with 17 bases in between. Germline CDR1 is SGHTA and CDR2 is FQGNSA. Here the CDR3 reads CASTSPILFYEQYF. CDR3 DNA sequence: TGTGCCAGCACCTCGCCTATTCTTTTTTACGAGCAGTACTTC.